This entry describes one TCR beta chain. What it recognizes is unknown. TCRdb re-analysed the 5' RACE reads in MiXCR, keeping a single row per CDR3 protein. The sample shows hundreds of thousands of distinct CDR3 sequences, about 19% of them seen only once. CDR1 and CDR2 from the germline V gene are SGHKS and YYEKEE (reference sequence). The CDR3 runs 15 residues. The V gene end was trimmed by 0 bases and the J gene end by 8 bases; junction bases not matched to a gene: 3. This record comes from a study of T cells after yellow fever vaccination. Study-wide results and caveats: Boosting was followed by the reappearance of most primary-vaccination clones (less than 98% CD4, 85% to 90% CD8). Abundant bulk-population clonotypes could contaminate the FACS-sorted repertoires.

The origin of this receptor is a man younger than 45 who received the YFV17D yellow fever vaccine. The sample was PBMCs, taken 15 days after the yellow fever booster vaccination. The chain links TRBV5-5 to TRBJ2-1; 12 bases fit TRBD1. The CDR3 DNA reads TGTGCCAGCAGCTTGGGGGACAGGGGGCTCTATGAGCAGTTCTTC. Its translation is CASSLGDRGLYEQFF.